This entry features one TCR beta chain sequence. Its antigen is unknown. The junction departs from germline at one end; a sequencing error may be responsible. The CDR3 length is 14 residues. Per the germline V gene, CDR1 is DFQATT and CDR2 is SNEGSKA (reference sequence). This entry is derived from a study of blood T cells in healthy people across ages. On the study more broadly: About one barcoded beta molecule per two T cells was captured by template switching.

The amount of total RNA extracted per sample was at least 6 micrograms. Study conclusions and caveats: Higher diversity and more naive CD4+ cells were features of long-lived donors, compared to aged donors.

A J-beta primer mix and a sample-barcoded 5' primer were used in a second PCR of roughly 6 to 11 cycles. Each CDR3 protein is one row after TCRdb ran MiXCR on the 5' RACE reads. The sample includes some 930,000 distinct CDR3 sequences, just under 30% of them seen just once. These same records also appear under a second study, on T cells of mothers and their children.

This chain uses TRBV20-1 with TRBJ2-3; a weak D match, TRBD1 (6 bases). Sequencing was done on a sample of blood. The receptor's source is a woman aged 40 to 50 in good health. Here the CDR3 reads CSATGARSTDAQYF. The CDR3 DNA sequence: TGCAGTGCTACAGGGGCGCGAAGCACAGATGCGCAGTATTTT.